This note documents a single T cell receptor beta chain sequence. Its antigen is unidentified. Clones were sequenced by immunoSEQ multiplex PCR, and TCRdb holds only the in-frame ones, with some missing. Altogether around 400,000 clones are present, around four fifths being singletons, with the ten largest covering 7% to 9.5%. Treatment of the sample: roughly 20 received Ad26.COV2.S at low or high dose, single or two shots; several received placebo; per-sample allocation not given. Sample collection was performed on day 63 after the first vaccine or placebo injection. Boston hosted the donor, who was an adult aged 18-55 years. This specimen comes from a study of Ad26.COV2.S vaccination and SARS-CoV-2 variants. Study-wide context: Each vaccinee took Ad26.COV2.S intramuscularly, once or twice 56 days apart. General study findings and limits: Higher spike-specific TCR breadth was found in vaccine recipients than in placebo recipients. Responses of T cells in total may have been underestimated by the TCR breadth and depth analyses.

V was trimmed by 0 bases and J by 1 base, leaving 7 bases between them. Germline CDR1 SGHRS, CDR2 YFSETQ. The CDR3 totals 15 residues. Material: peripheral blood, obtained in a trial of Ad26.COV2.S vaccine versus placebo. The chain links TRBV5-1 to TRBJ2-2; D gene unclear. This clonotype was sampled from a person aged 18 to 65 who received the Ad26.COV2.S COVID-19 vaccine or a placebo. Here the CDR3 DNA reads TGCGCCAGCAGCTTGGCCGGGCTGAACACCGGGGAGCTGTTTTTT. Its translation: CASSLAGLNTGELFF.